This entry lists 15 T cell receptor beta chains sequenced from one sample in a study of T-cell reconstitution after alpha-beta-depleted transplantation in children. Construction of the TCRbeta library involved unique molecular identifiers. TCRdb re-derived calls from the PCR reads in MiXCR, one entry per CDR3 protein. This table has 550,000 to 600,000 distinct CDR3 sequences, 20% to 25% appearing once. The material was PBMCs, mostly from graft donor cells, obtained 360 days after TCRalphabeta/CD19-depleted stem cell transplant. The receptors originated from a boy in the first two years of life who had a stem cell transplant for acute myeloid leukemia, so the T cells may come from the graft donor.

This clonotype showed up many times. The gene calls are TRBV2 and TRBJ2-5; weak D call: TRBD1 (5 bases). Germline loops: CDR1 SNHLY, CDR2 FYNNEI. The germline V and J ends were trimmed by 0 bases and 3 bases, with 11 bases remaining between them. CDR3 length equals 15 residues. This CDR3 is CASSEAGLLKETQYF. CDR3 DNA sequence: TGTGCCAGCAGTGAAGCGGGGCTTCTCAAAGAGACCCAGTACTTC. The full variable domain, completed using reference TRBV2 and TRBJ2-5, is EPEVTQTPSHQVTQMGQEVILRCVPISNHLYFYWYRQILGQKVEFLVSFYNNEISEKSEIFDDQFSVERPDGSNFTLKIRSTKLEDSAMYFCASSEAGLLKETQYFGPGTRLLVL.

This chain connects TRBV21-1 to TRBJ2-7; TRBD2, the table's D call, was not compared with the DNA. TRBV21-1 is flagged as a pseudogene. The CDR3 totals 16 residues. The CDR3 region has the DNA TGTGCCAGCAGCAAAGTTGAGGGTTGTGTCTCCTACGAGCAGTACGTC. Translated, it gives CASSKVEGCVSYEQYV.

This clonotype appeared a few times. The CDR3 bases are TGCAGTGCTAGAAGCGGTCGGGAGTCGGGAAACACCATATATTTT. As protein: CSARSGRESGNTIYF. The genes are TRBV20-1 and TRBJ1-3; no clear D. The CDR3 has 15 amino acids. Trimming took 2 bases from V and 4 from J, leaving 15 bases between them. The germline V gene encodes CDR1 DFQATT and CDR2 SNEGSKA (reference sequence).

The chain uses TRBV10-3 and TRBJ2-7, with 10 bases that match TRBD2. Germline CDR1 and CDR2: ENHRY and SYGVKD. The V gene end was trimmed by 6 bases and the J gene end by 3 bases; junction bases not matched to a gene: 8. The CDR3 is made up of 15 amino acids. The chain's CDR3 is CAISPEAGGNYEQYF. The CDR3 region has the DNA TGTGCCATCAGCCCGGAAGCGGGGGGGAACTACGAGCAGTACTTC.

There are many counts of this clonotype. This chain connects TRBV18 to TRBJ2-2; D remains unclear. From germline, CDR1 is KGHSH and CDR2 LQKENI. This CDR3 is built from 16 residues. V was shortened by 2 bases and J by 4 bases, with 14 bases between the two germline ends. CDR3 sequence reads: CASSPYALEATGELFF. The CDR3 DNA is TGTGCCAGCTCACCATACGCGCTAGAGGCCACCGGGGAGCTGTTTTTT.

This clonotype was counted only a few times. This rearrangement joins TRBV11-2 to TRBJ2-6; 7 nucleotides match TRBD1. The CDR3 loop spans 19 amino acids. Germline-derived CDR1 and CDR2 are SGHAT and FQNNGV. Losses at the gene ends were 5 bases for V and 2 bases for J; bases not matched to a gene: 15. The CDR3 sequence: CASSTRTGPFIAGANVLTF. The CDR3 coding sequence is TGTGCCAGCAGCACCCGGACAGGACCTTTTATTGCTGGGGCCAACGTCCTGACTTTC.

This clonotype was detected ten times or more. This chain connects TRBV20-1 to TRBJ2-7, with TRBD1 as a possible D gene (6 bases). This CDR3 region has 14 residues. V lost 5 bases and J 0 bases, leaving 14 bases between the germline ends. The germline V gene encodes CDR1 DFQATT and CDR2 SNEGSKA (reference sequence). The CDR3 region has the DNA TGCAGTGCTTACGACAGGAAATCCTCCTACGAGCAGTACTTC. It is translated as CSAYDRKSSYEQYF.

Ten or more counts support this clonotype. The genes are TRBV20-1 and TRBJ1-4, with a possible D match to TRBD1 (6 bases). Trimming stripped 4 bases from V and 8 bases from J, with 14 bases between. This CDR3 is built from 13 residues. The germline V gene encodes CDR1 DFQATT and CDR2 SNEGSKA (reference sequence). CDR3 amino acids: CSATTGRKEKLFF. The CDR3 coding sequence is TGCAGTGCTACGACAGGCCGTAAGGAAAAACTGTTTTTT.

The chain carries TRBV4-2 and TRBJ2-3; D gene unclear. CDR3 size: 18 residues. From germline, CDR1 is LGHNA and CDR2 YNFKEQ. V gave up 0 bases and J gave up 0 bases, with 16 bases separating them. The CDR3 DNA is TGTGCCAGCAGCCAAGATGTGAGGCGGAGAACTAGCACAGATACGCAGTATTTT. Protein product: CASSQDVRRRTSTDTQYF.

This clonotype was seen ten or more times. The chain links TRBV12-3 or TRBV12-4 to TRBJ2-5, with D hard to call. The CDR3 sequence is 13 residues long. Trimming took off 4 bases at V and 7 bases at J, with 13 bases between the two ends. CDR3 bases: TGTGCCAGCAGTTCTAGAATCGTCGGGACCCAGTACTTC. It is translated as CASSSRIVGTQYF.

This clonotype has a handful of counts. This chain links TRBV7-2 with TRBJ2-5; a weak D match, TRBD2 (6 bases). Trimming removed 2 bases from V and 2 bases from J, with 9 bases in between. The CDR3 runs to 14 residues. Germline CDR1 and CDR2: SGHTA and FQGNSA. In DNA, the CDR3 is TGTGCCAGCAGCTTATTCGGGGGACAAGAGACCCAGTACTTC. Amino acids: CASSLFGGQETQYF.

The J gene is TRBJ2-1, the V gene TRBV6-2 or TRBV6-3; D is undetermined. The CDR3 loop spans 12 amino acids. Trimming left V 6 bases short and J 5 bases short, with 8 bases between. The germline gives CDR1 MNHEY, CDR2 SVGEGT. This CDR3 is CASRRRDNEQFF. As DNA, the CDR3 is TGTGCCAGCAGACGCAGAGACAATGAGCAGTTCTTC.

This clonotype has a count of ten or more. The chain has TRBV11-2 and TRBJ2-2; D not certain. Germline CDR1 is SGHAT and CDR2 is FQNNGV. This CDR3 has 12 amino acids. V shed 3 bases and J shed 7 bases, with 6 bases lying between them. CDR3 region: CASSLAVGELFF. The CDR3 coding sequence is TGTGCCAGCAGCTTGGCAGTCGGGGAGCTGTTTTTT.

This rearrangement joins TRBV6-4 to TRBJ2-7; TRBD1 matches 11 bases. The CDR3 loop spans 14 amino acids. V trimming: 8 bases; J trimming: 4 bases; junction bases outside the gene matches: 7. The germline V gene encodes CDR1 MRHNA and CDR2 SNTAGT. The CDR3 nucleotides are TGTGCCAGCTCTGGACAGGGGGCGAGGTACGAGCAGTACGTC. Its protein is CASSGQGARYEQYV.

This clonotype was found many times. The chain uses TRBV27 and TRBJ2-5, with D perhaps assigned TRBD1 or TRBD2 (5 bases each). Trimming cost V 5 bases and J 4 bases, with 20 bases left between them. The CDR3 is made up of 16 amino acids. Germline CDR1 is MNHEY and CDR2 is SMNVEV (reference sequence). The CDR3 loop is CASSPKGRRAPETQYF. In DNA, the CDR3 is TGTGCCAGCAGTCCAAAGGGGAGAAGGGCCCCAGAGACCCAGTACTTC.